This T cell receptor beta chain was identified in a study of T cells after posttransplantation cyclophosphamide. Study-level results: Recipient CMV seropositivity and CMV reactivation strongly tracked TRB clonality. Donor CD8+ memory clones often dominated recipient blood repertoires at later times.

On the day of bone marrow donation, the related graft donor provided peripheral blood. The naive gate required viable CD3+CD4+ or CD3+CD8+ cells with CCR7+CD45RA+CD45RO-CD95-CD27+CD28+ phenotype. Of note for this clone: Its antigen is unidentified.

V lost 1 base to trimming and J lost 2 bases; unmatched junction nucleotides: 11. This CDR3 has 17 amino acids. The germline V gene has CDR1 LGHNA and CDR2 YSLEER. Method: immunoSEQ multiplex PCR; TCRdb's copy keeps in-frame clones and lacks some. The sample yields 21,000 or so clones, roughly 98% seen once. Sequenced material: naive CD8+ T cells sorted from PBMCs. This clonotype was obtained from a man aged 35-49 years in good health, CMV-negative, and a related stem cell transplant donor. The chain combines TRBV4-3 with TRBJ2-7, with TRBD1 matching 7 bases. CDR3 amino acids: CASSQVAEGGAAYEQYF. DNA of the CDR3: TGCGCCAGCAGCCAAGTTGCGGAAGGGGGCGCCGCCTACGAGCAGTACTTC.